One and the same sample provided the 3 T cell receptor beta chains below, sequenced in a study of OX40 agonist ivuxolimab in advanced cancers. The method was immunoSEQ multiplex PCR; TCRdb's version includes in-frame clones alone and lacks a portion of them. The data hold 11,000 to 15,000 clones, with 77% observed a single time. This material consisted of CD4+ or CD8+ T cells sorted from blood, taken in a trial of the OX40 agonist ivuxolimab. These receptors were obtained from an adult with an advanced solid tumor such as melanoma, head and neck, liver or kidney cancer.

The chain has TRBV29-1 and TRBJ1-1, with unresolved D. The CDR3 spans 13 residues. CDR1 and CDR2 from the germline V gene are SQVTM and ANQGSEA. V lost 3 bases, J lost 1 base, and 9 bases lay in between. This CDR3 reads CSVDGSQNTEAFF. CDR3 bases: TGCAGCGTTGATGGCAGCCAGAACACTGAAGCTTTCTTT.

The genes are TRBV16 and TRBJ1-5, with 7 positions matching TRBD1. V shed 4 bases and J 7 bases; nucleotides not matched to a gene: 10. Germline CDR1 is KGHSY and CDR2 is FQNENV. This CDR3 spans 15 amino acids. CDR3 bases: TGTGCCAGCAGCCTCGGACAGGACGGCGACCAGCCCCAGCATTTT. Amino acid sequence: CASSLGQDGDQPQHF.

The CDR3 is CASSQVAGANEQFF. CDR3 DNA sequence: TGCGCCAGCAGCCAAGTGGCGGGGGCAAATGAGCAGTTCTTC. The chain uses TRBV4-1 and TRBJ2-1; D perhaps matches TRBD2 (7 bases). This CDR3 is 14 amino acids long. The V gene's germline CDR1 is MGHRA and CDR2 YSYEKL. The germline V and J ends were trimmed by 1 base and 7 bases, with 11 bases remaining between them.